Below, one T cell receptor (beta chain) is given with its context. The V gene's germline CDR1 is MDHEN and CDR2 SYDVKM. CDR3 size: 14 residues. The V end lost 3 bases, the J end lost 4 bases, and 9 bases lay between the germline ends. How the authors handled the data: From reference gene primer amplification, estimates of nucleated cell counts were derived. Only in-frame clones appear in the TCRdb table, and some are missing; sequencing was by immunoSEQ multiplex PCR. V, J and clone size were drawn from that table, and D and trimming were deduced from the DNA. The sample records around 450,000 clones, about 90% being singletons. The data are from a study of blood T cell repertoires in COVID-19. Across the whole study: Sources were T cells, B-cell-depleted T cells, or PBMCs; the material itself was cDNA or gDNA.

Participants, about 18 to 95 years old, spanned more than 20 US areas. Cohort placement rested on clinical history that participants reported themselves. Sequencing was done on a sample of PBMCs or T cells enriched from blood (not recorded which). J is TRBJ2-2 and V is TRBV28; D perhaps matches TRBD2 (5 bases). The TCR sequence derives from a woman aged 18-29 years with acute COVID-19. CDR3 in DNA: TGTGCCAGCAGTTTTTTAGCGCTCACCGGGGAGCTGTTTTTT. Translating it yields CASSFLALTGELFF.